This TCR beta chain was observed in a study of blood T cell repertoires in COVID-19. About the research overall: Some COVID-19 samples were acute and others convalescent; all came from the United States, Italy and Spain. T cells, B-cell-depleted T cells, or PBMCs provided the cDNA or gDNA that served as material.

Per the original data handling: Estimation of nucleated cell counts was performed using reference gene primer amplification. Assay used: immunoSEQ multiplex PCR; TCRdb lists only in-frame clones, some missing. The V and J calls and clone size were taken over from that table, and D and trimming were inferred from the DNA. The sample yields 150,000 to 200,000 clones, 70% to 80% seen once. This CDR3 contains 14 residues. Germline V gene lookup returns CDR1 SGHAT and CDR2 FQNNGV. The V end lost 0 bases, the J end lost 2 bases, and 8 bases lay between the germline ends. Input material: peripheral blood. V is TRBV11-2 and J is TRBJ2-7, with D tentatively TRBD2 (5 bases). This receptor was taken from a man in his sixties with acute or convalescent COVID-19. This CDR3 is CASSLEFGAYEQYF. The CDR3 DNA reads as TGTGCCAGCAGCTTAGAATTCGGGGCCTACGAGCAGTACTTC.